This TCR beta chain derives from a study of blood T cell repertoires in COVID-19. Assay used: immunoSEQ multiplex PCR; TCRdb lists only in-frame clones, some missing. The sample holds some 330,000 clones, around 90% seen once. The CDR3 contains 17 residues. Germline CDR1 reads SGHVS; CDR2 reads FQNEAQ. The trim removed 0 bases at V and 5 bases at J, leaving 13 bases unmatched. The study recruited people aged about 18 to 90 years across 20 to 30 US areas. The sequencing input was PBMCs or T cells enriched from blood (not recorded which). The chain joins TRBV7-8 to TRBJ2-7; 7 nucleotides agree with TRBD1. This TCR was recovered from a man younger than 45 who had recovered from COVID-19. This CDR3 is CASSLAPGHRGAHEQYF. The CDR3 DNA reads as TGTGCCAGCAGCTTAGCCCCCGGTCACAGGGGCGCCCACGAGCAGTACTTC. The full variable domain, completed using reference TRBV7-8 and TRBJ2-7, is GAGVSQSPRYKVAKRGQDVALRCDPISGHVSLFWYQQALGQGPEFLTYFQNEAQLDKSGLPSDRFFAERPEGSVSTLKIQRTQQEDSAVYLCASSLAPGHRGAHEQYFGPGTRLTVT.